This entry concerns a single TCR beta chain. The junction does not match germline at one end; this may be a read error. The sample belongs to a study of blood T cell repertoires in COVID-19. Per the original methods: Amplification of reference gene primers was used by the study to estimate nucleated cell counts. The method was immunoSEQ multiplex PCR; TCRdb's version includes in-frame clones alone and lacks a portion of them. Clone size and V and J calls were adopted from that table, with D and trimming inferred from the DNA. The sample has 380,000 or so clones; more than 65% are singletons. This TCR was recovered from a human donor with acute or convalescent COVID-19. The donor label of this sample is uncertain. The material sequenced was peripheral blood.

The CDR3 bases are TGTGCCAGCACCTTAGGGGGGACAGGGGGCGGCTACACCTTC. The encoded protein is CASTLGGTGGGYTF. The chain links TRBV7-2 to TRBJ1-2, with 12 positions matching TRBD1. Germline CDR1 reads SGHTA; CDR2 reads FQGNSA. The CDR3 spans 14 residues.